This TCR beta chain came from a study of cytomegalovirus exposure and HLA in healthy donors. Across the study: Researchers found that approximately 77% of a few hundred genotyped donors fell within the Caucasian-associated ancestry cluster.

Study findings and constraints: Earlier results showed most TCR beta V segments being productive about 90% or about 30% of the time.

Per the germline V gene, CDR1 is SGHTA and CDR2 is FQGTGA. The CDR3 contains 13 residues. Trimming cost V 3 bases and J 7 bases, with 12 bases left between them. This clone was seen a handful of times. As yet, its antigen is unknown. This PCR relied on a set of 60 Vbeta primers and 13 Jbeta primers. TCRdb keeps only in-frame clones here, not all; method: immunoSEQ multiplex PCR. The data show 130,000 or so clones, 75% seen once. Sequencing was performed on PBMCs. The origin of this receptor is a man aged 40-55 years in good health and CMV-seronegative. The chain has TRBV7-3 and TRBJ1-1, with a tentative D call TRBD1 (5 bases). CDR3 coding DNA: TGTGCCAGCAGCTTGGGTGTAACAGGTGAAGCTTTCTTT. This gives the protein CASSLGVTGEAFF.